Each of the 25 T cell receptor beta chains below was sequenced from the same sample in a study of technical replicates of blood from several donors. Produced via immunoSEQ multiplex PCR; TCRdb's table is partial and in-frame only. The profile shows around 76,000 clones, under 95% of them singletons. Sequencing was carried out using T cells isolated from PBMCs. The origin of the receptors is a human donor in good health.

The rearrangement uses TRBV29-1 and TRBJ2-7, with D possibly TRBD2 on 6 matching bases. This CDR3 has 13 amino acids. Per the germline V gene, CDR1 is SQVTM and CDR2 is ANQGSEA. V was shortened by 7 bases and J by 0 bases, with 13 bases between the two germline ends. This chain's CDR3 is CSARGTSSYEQYF. The CDR3, as DNA: TGCAGCGCCCGCGGGACTTCCTCCTACGAGCAGTACTTC.

The genes are TRBV18 and TRBJ1-1; 10 bases line up with TRBD1. Trimming took 1 base from V and 1 from J; bases not matched to a gene: 0. There are 15 residues in the CDR3. The germline V gene encodes CDR1 KGHSH and CDR2 LQKENI. For the CDR3, the DNA is TGTGCCAGCTCACCACGGGACAGGGGGAACACTGAAGCTTTCTTT. This translates into CASSPRDRGNTEAFF.

The V gene is TRBV7-9, the J gene TRBJ2-1; D might be TRBD2 (5 bases). V gave up 1 base and J gave up 4 bases, with 11 bases separating them. CDR3 length: 15 residues. Looked up from germline, CDR1 is SEHNR and CDR2 is FQNEAQ (reference sequence). The CDR3 loop reads CASSLGTGYYNEQFF. CDR3 in DNA: TGTGCCAGCAGCTTAGGGACGGGATATTACAATGAGCAGTTCTTC.

The chain carries TRBV6-5 and TRBJ1-5, with D perhaps matching TRBD1 (5 bases). The V gene's germline CDR1 is MNHEY and CDR2 SVGAGI. The CDR3 covers 15 residues. Trimming left V 9 bases short and J 0 bases short, with 15 bases between. CDR3 region: CASSRGTYSNQPQHF. The CDR3 DNA reads TGTGCCAGTTCAAGAGGGACTTATAGCAATCAGCCCCAGCATTTT.

The chain couples TRBV2 to TRBJ2-7, with a weak D call TRBD1 (6 bases). V lost 7 bases, J lost 3 bases, and 16 bases lay in between. Looked up from germline, CDR1 is SNHLY and CDR2 is FYNNEI. The CDR3 runs 14 residues. CDR3 DNA: TGTGCCAGCACAAGGACAGCTAACTTCTACGAGCAGTACTTC. Protein: CASTRTANFYEQYF.

The rearrangement links TRBV28 to TRBJ2-2; possibly TRBD2 for D (5 bases). The germline V gene encodes CDR1 MDHEN and CDR2 SYDVKM. The length of the CDR3 is 15 residues. The ends were cut back, 6 bases at V and 5 bases at J, with 16 bases in the middle. The CDR3 protein is CASRRPGTPTGELFF. The CDR3 region has the DNA TGTGCCAGCAGACGGCCGGGAACACCAACCGGGGAGCTGTTTTTT.

This chain uses TRBV6-1 with TRBJ1-2, with 8 nucleotides matching TRBD1. Germline CDR1 is MNHNS and CDR2 is SASEGT. Trimming took 8 bases from V and 3 from J; bases not matched to a gene: 14. The CDR3 is made up of 16 amino acids. The CDR3, as DNA: TGTGCCAGCCGTGTCCTCGGGACAGGTCCCGACTATGGCTACACCTTC. It translates to CASRVLGTGPDYGYTF.

The chain links TRBV5-4 to TRBJ2-3; 8 bases agree with TRBD2. The CDR3 contains 15 residues. Germline CDR1 is SGHNT and CDR2 is YYREEE (reference sequence). V lost 1 base to trimming and J lost 2 bases; unmatched junction nucleotides: 3. The CDR3 nucleotides read TGTGCCAGCAGCTTGAGCGGGAGAGACACAGATACGCAGTATTTT. Translated, it gives CASSLSGRDTDTQYF.

The chain links TRBV25-1 to TRBJ2-7, with 7 bases that match TRBD2. The length of the CDR3 is 15 residues. From germline, CDR1 is MGHDK and CDR2 SYGVNS. V lost 5 bases to trimming and J lost 4 bases; unmatched junction nucleotides: 11. In nucleotides, the CDR3 is TGTGCCAGCAGTCTTCCGGCGGGAGCGCGGTACGAGCAGTACTTC. Its protein product is CASSLPAGARYEQYF.

V is TRBV11-3 and J is TRBJ2-7, with 8 nucleotides matching TRBD1. The trim removed 5 bases at V and 3 bases at J, leaving 6 bases unmatched. CDR3 length equals 14 residues. In germline, CDR1 is SGHNT, CDR2 YENEEA. Here the CDR3 DNA reads TGTGCCAGCAGCCCCTCCGGGACAGGCTACGAGCAGTACTTC. Its translation is CASSPSGTGYEQYF.

This clone has just a few counts. J is TRBJ1-4 and V is TRBV5-4, with 10 bases identical to TRBD1. Looked up from germline, CDR1 is SGHNT and CDR2 is YYREEE (reference sequence). V lost 0 bases to trimming and J lost 7 bases; unmatched junction nucleotides: 3. This CDR3 is 15 amino acids long. The CDR3 DNA reads TGTGCCAGCAGCTTGGGGACAGGGGGTAGTGAAAAACTGTTTTTT. Residues: CASSLGTGGSEKLFF.

A few counts support this clone. The chain has TRBV18 and TRBJ1-1; a possible D gene is TRBD1 (5 bases). The CDR3 runs 13 residues. Germline lookup yields CDR1 KGHSH and CDR2 LQKENI. V dropped 6 bases and J dropped 0 bases, with 8 bases sitting between them. Written as DNA, the CDR3 is TGTGCCAGCTCCGGACAATTGAACACTGAAGCTTTCTTT. This codes for CASSGQLNTEAFF.

The gene calls are TRBV28 and TRBJ2-4; 10 bases are a match to TRBD1. Germline lookup yields CDR1 MDHEN and CDR2 SYDVKM. The CDR3 has 17 amino acids. V lost 4 bases to trimming and J lost 4 bases; unmatched junction nucleotides: 10. CDR3 bases: TGTGCCAGCAGTTCCCGTCGGGGACAGGGGACTAAAAACATTCAGTACTTC. Encoded protein: CASSSRRGQGTKNIQYF.

The J gene is TRBJ1-5, the V gene TRBV15; D unclear. The CDR3 extends over 20 amino acids. V lost 0 bases, J lost 0 bases, and 21 bases lay in between. Germline-derived CDR1 and CDR2 are LNHNV and YYDKDF (reference sequence). The chain's CDR3 is CATSRDRTNALRYSNQPQHF. The CDR3 DNA sequence: TGTGCCACCAGCAGAGATCGCACGAACGCCCTGCGGTATAGCAATCAGCCCCAGCATTTT.

The rearrangement joins TRBV6-4 to TRBJ2-7, with 8 bases aligning to TRBD1. Germline CDR1 is MRHNA and CDR2 is SNTAGT. CDR3 length equals 16 residues. Losses at the gene ends were 2 bases for V and 0 bases for J; bases not matched to a gene: 6. The CDR3 nucleotides read TGTGCCAGCAGTGACCGTGGTACAGGGGGCTCCTACGAGCAGTACTTC. This codes for CASSDRGTGGSYEQYF.

The chain has TRBV4-1 and TRBJ2-1, with a weak D call TRBD1 (5 bases). CDR1 is MGHRA, CDR2 YSYEKL, per germline. V was cut by 0 bases and J by 0 bases, with 15 bases left in between. The CDR3 is made up of 18 amino acids. The CDR3 loop reads CASSQEPRQLSSYNEQFF. The DNA of the CDR3 is TGCGCCAGCAGCCAAGAGCCACGACAGCTGAGCTCCTACAATGAGCAGTTCTTC.

The chain uses TRBV18 and TRBJ2-7; D is possibly TRBD1 (5 bases). This CDR3 has 15 amino acids. V lost 3 bases to trimming and J lost 2 bases, with 14 bases between them. The germline V gene has CDR1 KGHSH and CDR2 LQKENI. The CDR3 bases are TGTGCCAGCTCACCGACAGTGTCCCATACCTACGAGCAGTACTTC. As protein: CASSPTVSHTYEQYF.

This clone was detected once. V is TRBV2 and J is TRBJ2-1; 7 positions agree with TRBD2. The germline V gene encodes CDR1 SNHLY and CDR2 FYNNEI. Unmatched junction bases numbered 13, after V lost 0 bases and J lost 2 bases. This CDR3 region has 19 residues. CDR3 sequence (DNA): TGTGCCAGCAGTGAAGCGGTGGGAGGGGTACAGGTGGCCTACAATGAGCAGTTCTTC. This gives the protein CASSEAVGGVQVAYNEQFF. The complete variable domain, with remaining parts taken from reference TRBV2 and TRBJ2-1, reads EPEVTQTPSHQVTQMGQEVILRCVPISNHLYFYWYRQILGQKVEFLVSFYNNEISEKSEIFDDQFSVERPDGSNFTLKIRSTKLEDSAMYFCASSEAVGGVQVAYNEQFFGPGTRLTVL.

The V gene is TRBV30, the J gene TRBJ2-2; D might be TRBD1 (5 bases). The CDR3 is made up of 12 amino acids. V lost 7 bases, J lost 5 bases, and 11 bases lay in between. Germline lookup yields CDR1 GTSNPN and CDR2 SVGIG (reference sequence). The CDR3 nucleotides read TGTGCCTATTTAGGGGAAACCGGGGAGCTGTTTTTT. Translated: CAYLGETGELFF.

As to this clone: The junction departs from germline at one end; a sequencing error may be responsible. The CDR3 DNA is TGTGCCAGCAGAGAAAGGACTAGCGGGGGGGCTGACTTC. Its translation is CASRERTSGGADF. The V call is TRBV2, the J call TRBJ2-5; 15 nucleotides line up with TRBD2. Germline V lookup: CDR1 SNHLY, CDR2 FYNNEI. The CDR3 extends over 13 amino acids.

The V call is TRBV23-1, the J call TRBJ1-2, with D perhaps matching TRBD1 (6 bases). TRBV23-1 is designated an ORF whose function remains uncertain. The germline V and J ends were trimmed by 6 bases and 6 bases, with 17 bases remaining between them. The CDR3 has 14 residues. DNA for the CDR3: TGCGCCAGCAGCAAAAGGCCCAACAGGGATGGCTACACCTTC. This sequence encodes CASSKRPNRDGYTF.

This clone was recorded a few times. This chain uses TRBV2 with TRBJ1-5, with 8 bases fitting TRBD1. The junction had 0 bases not matched to a gene; V was cut back by 3 bases and J by 2 bases. CDR1 and CDR2 from the germline V gene are SNHLY and FYNNEI. This CDR3 has 14 amino acids. The CDR3 protein is CASSDRGRNQPQHF. For the CDR3, the DNA is TGTGCCAGCAGTGACAGGGGGCGCAATCAGCCCCAGCATTTT.

Details on this clone: Other DNA sequences within the sample encode an identical CDR3. The chain is built from TRBV9 and TRBJ1-1; unclear D gene. Trimming took off 3 bases at V and 5 bases at J, with 8 bases between the two ends. CDR1 is SGDLS and CDR2 is YYNGEE in the germline V gene. This CDR3 is 12 amino acids long. The CDR3, as DNA: TGTGCCAGCAGCGCCAGAGGTACTGAAGCTTTCTTT. This gives the protein CASSARGTEAFF.

This rearrangement joins TRBV7-6 to TRBJ2-1; possible D gene TRBD1, 5 bases. The V gene lost 3 bases and the J gene lost 7 bases, with 10 bases spanning the gap. The germline V gene encodes CDR1 SGHVS and CDR2 FNYEAQ. The CDR3 consists of 13 residues. The CDR3 region is CASSFYRRNEQFF. As DNA, the CDR3 is TGTGCCAGCAGCTTCTACAGGCGGAATGAGCAGTTCTTC.

This chain connects TRBV27 to TRBJ2-7; 13 nucleotides line up with TRBD2. Germline CDR1 MNHEY, CDR2 SMNVEV (reference sequence). Losses at the gene ends were 5 bases for V and 3 bases for J; bases not matched to a gene: 4. CDR3 length equals 15 residues. The CDR3 is CASSPRTSGSYEQYF. The DNA of the CDR3 is TGTGCCAGCAGTCCACGGACTAGCGGGAGCTACGAGCAGTACTTC.